Given below is one T cell receptor (beta chain) in context. This record comes from a study of patients and donors after allogeneic stem cell transplantation. V lost 4 bases to trimming and J lost 16 bases, with 27 bases between them. Germline CDR1 SGHRS, CDR2 YFSETQ. This CDR3 has 15 amino acids. Via MiXCR, TCRdb re-called the RT-PCR reads, giving one row per CDR3 protein. The sample has about a million distinct CDR3 sequences, 18% seen once. The source of this sequence is a human donor who was either an allogeneic HSCT recipient or a stem cell or donor lymphocyte infusion donor (not recorded which). It is not recorded whose cells these are; they may come from a transplant donor. Sequencing was performed on blood, either unsorted or a sorted T cell fraction (not recorded which). The J gene is TRBJ2-1, the V gene TRBV5-1; D is possibly TRBD2 (5 bases). In nucleotides, the CDR3 is TGCGCCAGCAGCCTGGCCGGCAGCCCAATAACGGGGAACTTCTTC. This codes for CASSLAGSPITGNFF. Drawing the rest from reference TRBV5-1 and TRBJ2-1, the complete variable domain is KAGVTQTPRYLIKTRGQQVTLSCSPISGHRSVSWYQQTPGQGLQFLFEYFSETQRNKGNFPGRFSGRQFSNSRSEMNVSTLELGDSALYLCASSLAGSPITGNFFGPGTRLTVL.